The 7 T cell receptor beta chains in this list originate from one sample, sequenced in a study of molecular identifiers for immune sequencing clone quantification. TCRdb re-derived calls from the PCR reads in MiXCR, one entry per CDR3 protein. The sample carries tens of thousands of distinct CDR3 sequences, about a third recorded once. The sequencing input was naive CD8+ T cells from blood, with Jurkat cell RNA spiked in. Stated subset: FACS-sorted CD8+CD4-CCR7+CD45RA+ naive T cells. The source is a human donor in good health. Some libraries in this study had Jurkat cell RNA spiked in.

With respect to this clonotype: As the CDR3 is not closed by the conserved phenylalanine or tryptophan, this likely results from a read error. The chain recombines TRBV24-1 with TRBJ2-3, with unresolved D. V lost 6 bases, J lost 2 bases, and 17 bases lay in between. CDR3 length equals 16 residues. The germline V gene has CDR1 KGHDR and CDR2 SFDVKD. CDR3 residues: CATSNGDGWITDTQYL. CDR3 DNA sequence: TGTGCCACCAGTAACGGAGATGGCTGGATCACAGATACGCAGTATCTT.

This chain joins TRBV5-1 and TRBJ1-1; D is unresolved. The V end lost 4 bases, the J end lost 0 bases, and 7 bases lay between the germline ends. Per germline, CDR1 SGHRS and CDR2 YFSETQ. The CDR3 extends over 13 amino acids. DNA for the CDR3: TGCGCCAGCAGCCCCGGATTGAACACTGAAGCTTTCTTT. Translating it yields CASSPGLNTEAFF.

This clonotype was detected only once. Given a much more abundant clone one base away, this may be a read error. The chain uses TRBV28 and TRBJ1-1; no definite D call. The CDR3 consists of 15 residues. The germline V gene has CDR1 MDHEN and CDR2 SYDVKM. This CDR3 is CAGSLRQRMNTEAFF. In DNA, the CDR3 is TGTGCCGGCAGTTTACGACAACGCATGAACACTGAAGCTTTCTTT.

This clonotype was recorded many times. CDR3 amino acids: CASSTKLELGTDTQYF. DNA of the CDR3: TGTGCCAGTAGTACCAAGCTGGAGCTGGGTACAGATACGCAGTATTTT. The genes are TRBV19 and TRBJ2-3; D gene unclear. Germline assignment: CDR1 LNHDA and CDR2 SQIVND (reference sequence). CDR3 length equals 16 residues. V gave up 4 bases and J gave up 3 bases, with 17 bases separating them.

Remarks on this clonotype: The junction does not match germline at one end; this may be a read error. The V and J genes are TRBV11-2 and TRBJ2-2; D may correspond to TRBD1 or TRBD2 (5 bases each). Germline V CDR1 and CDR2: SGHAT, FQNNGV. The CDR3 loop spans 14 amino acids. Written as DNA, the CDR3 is TGTGCCAGCAGCATAGATCTGGGACCCGGGGAGCTGTTTTTT. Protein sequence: CASSIDLGPGELFF. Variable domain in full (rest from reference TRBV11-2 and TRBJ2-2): EAGVAQSPRYKIIEKRQSVAFWCNPISGHATLYWYQQILGQGPKLLIQFQNNGVVDDSQLPKDRFSAERLKGVDSTLKIQPAKLEDSAVYLCASSIDLGPGELFFGEGSRLTVL.

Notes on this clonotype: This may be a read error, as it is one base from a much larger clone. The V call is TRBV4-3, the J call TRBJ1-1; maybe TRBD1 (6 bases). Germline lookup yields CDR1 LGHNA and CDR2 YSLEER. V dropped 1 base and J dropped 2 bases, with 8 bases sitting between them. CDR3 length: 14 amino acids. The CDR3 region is CASSQGTVNTEAFF. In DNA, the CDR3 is TGCGCCAGCAGCCAAGGGACAGTCAACACTGAAGCTTTCTTT.

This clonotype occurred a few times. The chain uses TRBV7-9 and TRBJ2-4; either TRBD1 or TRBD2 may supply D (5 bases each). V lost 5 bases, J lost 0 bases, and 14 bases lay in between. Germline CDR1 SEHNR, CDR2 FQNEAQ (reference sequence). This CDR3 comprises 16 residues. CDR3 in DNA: TGTGCCAGCAGCCTGGACGGGACGTTAGCCAAAAACATTCAGTACTTC. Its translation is CASSLDGTLAKNIQYF.